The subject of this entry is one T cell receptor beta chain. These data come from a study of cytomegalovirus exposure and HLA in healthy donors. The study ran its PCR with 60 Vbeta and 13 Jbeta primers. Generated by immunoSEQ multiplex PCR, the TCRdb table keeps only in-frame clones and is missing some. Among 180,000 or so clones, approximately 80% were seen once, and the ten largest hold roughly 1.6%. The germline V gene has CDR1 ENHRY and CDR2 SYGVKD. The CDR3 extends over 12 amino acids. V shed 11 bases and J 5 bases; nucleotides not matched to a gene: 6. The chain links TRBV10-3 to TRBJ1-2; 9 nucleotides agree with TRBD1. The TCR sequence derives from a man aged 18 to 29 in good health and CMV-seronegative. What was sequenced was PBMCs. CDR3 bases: TGTGCCGTACAGGGGGCGGGGTATGGCTACACCTTC. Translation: CAVQGAGYGYTF.